The entry below gives a single T cell receptor beta chain sequence along with its context. Its antigen is still unknown. Germline V gene data show CDR1 as SGHDN and CDR2 as FVKESK. The CDR3 consists of 14 residues. The V end was cut by 0 bases, the J end by 10 bases, with 15 bases between. This sample stems from a study of cytomegalovirus exposure and HLA in healthy donors. Study details: In an earlier analysis, 90 million to 130 million unique TCR beta sequences were found from 200 million or so T cells. HLA-typed donors contributed around 82 million unique TCRs, which were held in an early data release. Points from the study as a whole: Associated with cytomegalovirus, according to the listing, were 164 TCR beta chains. In vitro, a few CMV-associated chains proved specific for CMV antigens.

It was with 60 Vbeta and 13 Jbeta primers that the PCR ran. Generated by immunoSEQ multiplex PCR, the TCRdb table keeps only in-frame clones and is missing some. The sample spans about 91,000 clones; the ten largest clones claim 3% to 4%. The sample taken for sequencing was PBMCs. The clonotype originates from a woman aged 30 to 39 in good health and CMV-seronegative. The chain combines TRBV14 with TRBJ1-1; D is undetermined. CDR3: CASSQDDPPEGAFF. As DNA, the CDR3 is TGTGCCAGCAGCCAAGACGACCCCCCGGAGGGAGCTTTCTTT.